Below are 14 T cell receptor beta chains sequenced from a single sample in a study of radiotherapy plus CTLA-4 blockade in lung cancer. Assay: immunoSEQ multiplex PCR; the TCRdb copy retains only in-frame clones and omits some. The table lists 25,000 to 35,000 clones, almost 80% of them singletons. Sequencing was performed on peripheral blood, taken from a patient treated with radiotherapy plus ipilimumab. These receptors were obtained from a human donor with non-small cell lung cancer who had stable disease on radiotherapy plus ipilimumab.

The gene calls are TRBV11-2 and TRBJ2-7; possibly TRBD1 for D (6 bases). Germline V gene sequence: CDR1 SGHAT, CDR2 FQNNGV. The CDR3 has 15 residues. Trimming stripped 4 bases from V and 3 bases from J, with 16 bases between. The CDR3 sequence is CASSSWDTWNYEQYF. The CDR3 DNA reads TGTGCCAGCAGCTCCTGGGACACGTGGAACTACGAGCAGTACTTC.

This clone was recorded a few times. V usage is TRBV5-6 and J usage is TRBJ1-5; D perhaps matches TRBD1 (6 bases). The V gene's germline CDR1 is SGHDT and CDR2 YYEEEE. V lost 1 base, J lost 5 bases, and 13 bases lay in between. The CDR3 is 15 residues long. The CDR3, as DNA: TGTGCCAGCAGCTTGCAGGGGACTAGGGATCAGCCCCAGCATTTT. Protein product: CASSLQGTRDQPQHF.

The chain is built from TRBV7-3 and TRBJ1-1; D not resolved. Trimming removed 3 bases from V and 0 bases from J, with 5 bases in between. The CDR3 consists of 13 residues. The germline V gene has CDR1 SGHTA and CDR2 FQGTGA. CDR3 nucleotide sequence: TGTGCCAGCAGCTTTGGGCTGAACACTGAAGCTTTCTTT. Protein sequence: CASSFGLNTEAFF.

The chain recombines TRBV7-9 with TRBJ1-2, with D hard to call. Germline assignment: CDR1 SEHNR and CDR2 FQNEAQ (reference sequence). This CDR3 is 15 amino acids long. V lost 1 base to trimming and J lost 0 bases, with 9 bases between them. The CDR3 region has the DNA TGTGCCAGCAGCTTAGGAGCCGGCTCTAACTATGGCTACACCTTC. Translation gives CASSLGAGSNYGYTF.

CDR3 protein: CASSLKMDRVGYTF. The CDR3 bases are TGCGCCAGCAGCTTAAAAATGGACAGGGTTGGCTACACCTTC. The rearrangement joins TRBV5-1 to TRBJ1-2; 8 bases line up with TRBD1. V dropped 2 bases and J dropped 7; count of bases not matched to a gene: 7. Germline loops: CDR1 SGHRS, CDR2 YFSETQ. There are 14 residues in the CDR3.

The chain combines TRBV29-1 with TRBJ1-1, with unresolved D. Per germline, CDR1 SQVTM and CDR2 ANQGSEA. V was clipped by 5 bases and J by 3 bases, with 10 bases between them. This CDR3 has 12 amino acids. CDR3 sequence reads: CSVSDGYTEAFF. CDR3 nucleotides: TGCAGCGTTTCTGACGGTTACACTGAAGCTTTCTTT.

The chain combines TRBV28 with TRBJ1-1; D ambiguous. Germline CDR1 is MDHEN and CDR2 is SYDVKM. The CDR3 is 14 residues long. Trimming took off 5 bases at V and 1 base at J, with 11 bases between the two ends. DNA for the CDR3: TGTGCCAGCAGTCCGCCGACCGGGAACACTGAAGCTTTCTTT. Protein sequence: CASSPPTGNTEAFF. Full variable domain (missing parts from reference TRBV28 and TRBJ1-1): DVKVTQSSRYLVKRTGEKVFLECVQDMDHENMFWYRQDPGLGLRLIYFSYDVKMKEKGDIPEGYSVSREKKERFSLILESASTNQTSMYLCASSPPTGNTEAFFGQGTRLTVV.

The CDR3 reads CASSPGRNSGNTIYF. In DNA form, the CDR3 reads TGTGCCAGCAGCCCGGGACGGAACTCTGGAAACACCATATATTTT. The chain recombines TRBV27 with TRBJ1-3, with D possibly being TRBD1 (5 bases). V lost 6 bases and J 0 bases, leaving 12 bases between the germline ends. CDR3 length equals 15 residues. Germline assignment: CDR1 MNHEY and CDR2 SMNVEV (reference sequence).

V gene TRBV4-1 combines with J gene TRBJ2-3, with 7 nucleotides matching TRBD1. CDR1 is MGHRA and CDR2 is YSYEKL in the germline V gene. This CDR3 region has 15 residues. V shed 4 bases, J shed 0 bases, and the junction held 4 bases outside the gene matches. The CDR3 reads CASSPGQASTDTQYF. The CDR3 nucleotides read TGCGCCAGCAGCCCTGGACAGGCTAGCACAGATACGCAGTATTTT.

The rearrangement links TRBV5-4 to TRBJ1-1, with 8 bases fitting TRBD1. The V segment lost 3 bases and the J segment 1 base; nucleotides outside the gene matches: 8. The CDR3 spans 16 residues. The germline V gene has CDR1 SGHNT and CDR2 YYREEE (reference sequence). The CDR3 sequence: CASSSGGTGRNTEAFF. In DNA, the CDR3 is TGTGCCAGCAGCTCGGGCGGGACAGGTCGGAACACTGAAGCTTTCTTT.

The V and J genes are TRBV5-4 and TRBJ2-1, with 9 bases aligning to TRBD1. The V segment lost 3 bases and the J segment 7 bases; nucleotides outside the gene matches: 5. Per germline, CDR1 SGHNT and CDR2 YYREEE (reference sequence). The CDR3 extends over 14 amino acids. The CDR3 DNA follows: TGTGCCAGCAGCTCCCAGACAGGGGGAAATGAGCAGTTCTTC. Translated, it gives CASSSQTGGNEQFF. Complete variable domain (other parts from reference TRBV5-4 and TRBJ2-1): ETGVTQSPTHLIKTRGQQVTLRCSSQSGHNTVSWYQQALGQGPQFIFQYYREEENGRGNFPPRFSGLQFPNYSSELNVNALELDDSALYLCASSSQTGGNEQFFGPGTRLTVL.

This clone showed up just once. This chain connects TRBV5-1 to TRBJ2-3; TRBD1 agrees at 8 bases. The V and J ends lost 6 bases and 10 bases, in that order; junction bases with no gene match: 7. The CDR3 has 12 residues. Germline V lookup: CDR1 SGHRS, CDR2 YFSETQ. The CDR3 nucleotides read TGCGCCAGCAATATACCGGACAGGGCGCAGTATTTT. This translates into CASNIPDRAQYF.

This rearrangement joins TRBV5-1 to TRBJ2-3; no clear D gene. This CDR3 region has 15 residues. Germline-derived CDR1 and CDR2 are SGHRS and YFSETQ. The V end was cut by 0 bases, the J end by 6 bases, with 14 bases between. The chain's CDR3 is CASSLVQALVDTQYF. The CDR3 DNA reads TGCGCCAGCAGCTTGGTTCAGGCCTTGGTGGATACGCAGTATTTT.

Notes on this clone: The junction and the germline gene differ at one end; a read error may be behind it. V and J are TRBV6-1 and TRBJ1-2; D is ambiguous. CDR1 is MNHNS, CDR2 SASEGT, per germline. This CDR3 region has 13 residues. The CDR3 reads CASSEGTGYGHTF. CDR3 DNA sequence: TGTGCCAGCAGTGAAGGGACGGGATATGGCCACACCTTC.